This T cell receptor (beta chain) was documented in a study of blood T cells in healthy people across ages (dated by TCRdb to 2015 to 2017). Turning to the overall study: In model experiments, template switching captured about one uniquely barcoded TCR beta cDNA molecule for every two T cells. Age-related changes in TCR beta repertoire diversity were measured in the study by deep sequencing normalized with unique cDNA molecular identifiers. The donors were split into four age groups: young (average about 15 years), middle-aged (nearly 40), aged (more than 60) and long-lived (over 75). Donors of different ages were randomly distributed across sequencing lanes to avoid experimental bias. Using the same blood draw, the study looked at two additional independent replicas of 1 million unique cDNA reads for two donors, one aged 18 to 30 and the other aged 80 or older.

Paper-wide results and their limitations: Conclusive comparison of naive and antigen-experienced compartments was prevented by the profiling of bulk unsorted PBMCs. Observed TCR beta diversity per million T cells fell roughly linearly with age, and a significant reduction was already apparent by age about 36. The CMV infection status of donors was not known, potentially confounding age-related changes in expanded clonotypes. Compared with the aged group, the long-lived group had more naive CD4+ T cells, fewer expanded clones and increased TCR diversity, a pattern suggesting age selection. The percentage of naive T cells measured by flow cytometry correlated strongly with observed TCR beta diversity. Estimates of total diversity based on one million sequenced T cells were regarded as lower bounds and as underestimates.

From the cysteine through the phenylalanine, the CDR3 covers 16 amino acids. Just the 48-base CDR3 DNA is kept, in frame starting at base 1. CDR1 and CDR2, per the germline V gene, are SGHDN and FVKESK. The library was prepared using 5' RACE. A second PCR of 7 to 11 cycles was performed with a sample-barcoded 5' primer and a J-beta primer mix. A template-switch 5' adaptor carrying 12 random nucleotides introduced a unique molecular identifier onto each TCR beta cDNA molecule. Each sample yielded at least 3 million CDR3-containing paired-end reads. All of the RNA was converted into first-strand cDNA using the Mint cDNA synthesis kit, with a TRBC-specific oligonucleotide serving as the primer. All cDNA was treated with uracil-DNA glycosylase and then went through a first 18-cycle PCR with the universal primers M1SS and BC2_uni_R. The authors processed their data as follows. For normalization, 1 million high-quality reads, each with a distinct molecular identifier, were randomly selected from each sample. Instead of being binned into consensus sequences, reads with shared molecular identifiers were discarded. CDR3 identification, clonotype clustering and error correction used MiTCR with a Q25 quality threshold and the strictest error-elimination algorithm. A nonparametric unseen species model using Euler transformation provided a lower-bound estimate of total TCR beta diversity. TCRdb handled the public reads itself, with Q25 trimming in fastp and clone calling in MiXCR, and kept productive beta chains. Entries are consolidated by CDR3 protein sequence, retaining the most common genes and DNA. It is TCRdb's table, rather than the study itself, that gives the V and J calls and clone size. This sample is represented by around 1,800,000 distinct CDR3 sequences; 39% of them were singletons. The ten most abundant clones make up roughly 24% of the sample.

The roughly 37 donors, aged about 6 to 95 years, were systemically healthy Caucasian individuals from Russia. Each donor gave approximately 9.4 milliliters of peripheral blood, drawn into EDTA-treated Vacutainer tubes. Ficoll-Paque density-gradient centrifugation was used to isolate PBMCs, with at least 7 million per sample. Total RNA was extracted from PBMCs with Trizol reagent, with at least 5.5 micrograms obtained per sample. The percentages of naive CD45RAhigh/CD27high T cells were determined by flow cytometry on a PBMC aliquot from every donor. This clonotype was seen a handful of times. Its binding antigen is unknown. Base qualities are not recorded, but no much larger clone differs from it by a single base.

The sample comprised blood. The chain joins TRBV14 to TRBJ2-5, and 7 junctional nucleotides match TRBD2. The J call is in doubt because the DNA end fits TRBJ2-7 better. This TCR was sampled from a human donor in good health. The nucleotide sequence reads TGTGCCAGCAGCCAAGAAGTTGGGGGGGGACTCTACGAGCAGTACTTC. This is translated as CASSQEVGGGLYEQYF.